This T cell receptor beta chain was obtained from a study of regulatory T cells in long-lasting Graves disease. Study-level background: Antithyroid drugs had been taken under 3 months by newly diagnosed Graves' patients.

According to the study, TCR beta libraries were built with iRepertoire HTBI primers and CDR3-region Arm-PCR. TCRdb reprocessed the multiplex PCR reads via MiXCR and lists one record per CDR3 protein. The repertoire holds roughly 520,000 distinct CDR3 sequences, with 12% as singletons. This CDR3 region has 15 residues. Trimming took 3 bases from V and 0 from J, leaving 9 bases between them. Germline-derived CDR1 and CDR2 are SNHLY and FYNNEI. The time point is: newly diagnosed GD, antithyroid drugs for less than 3 months. The authors made the TCR library using RNA they extracted from PBMCs. General observations from the study: Preferential use of TRBV28, TRBJ1-2 and TRBJ2-5 was seen in persistent disease.

A few counts support this clonotype. Its antigen is not known. This sample also appeared in a second study, on T cells in Graves' hyperthyroidism and ophthalmopathy. This second study notes: During a first-round RT-PCR of the TCR CDR3, the HTBI primer set was used.

This TCR came from a woman aged 30 to 39 with Graves disease. The specimen comprised peripheral blood mononuclear cells (PBMCs), sampled at new diagnosis, from a patient treated with antithyroid drugs. The rearrangement links TRBV2 to TRBJ2-4; D unresolved. For the CDR3, the DNA is TGTGCCAGCAGTGAGCAAAGCCTAGCCAAAAACATTCAGTACTTC. Translated, it gives CASSEQSLAKNIQYF.